A selection of T cell receptor beta chains follows, all from one sample in a study of shared clonotypes between healthy human individuals. Using immunoSEQ multiplex PCR, the repertoire was profiled, and TCRdb retains in-frame clones only, with some absent. The profile covers around 2.1 million clones, with roughly 91% appearing a single time and more than 1.5% taken by the ten largest. The sequenced material came from naive CD8+ T cells from PBMCs. The receptors originated from a man younger than 35 in good health. Some clones in this sample may be carry-over from other donors' samples. Both conserved end residues are part of each CDR3. The D gene is left open where the match is weak. The size entry is marked missing in some rows and otherwise reads once, few, many or a size class.

TRBJ2-7 | TRBV6-1 | . | once | CASSEWPHYEQYF | TGTGCCAGCAGTGAATGGCCCCACTACGAGCAGTACTTC
TRBJ2-2 | TRBV6-5 | TRBD2 | . | CASSSLAGYSLFF | TGTGCCAGCAGTTCCCTAGCGGGATACAGTCTGTTTTTT
TRBJ2-7 | TRBV6-1 | . | . | CASSEYVGTSYEQYF | TGTGCCAGCAGTGAATACGTAGGCACCTCCTACGAGCAGTACTTC
TRBJ2-7 | TRBV27 | . | . | CASSLLLDSEQYF | TGTGCCAGCAGTTTACTACTAGATTCCGAGCAGTACTTC
TRBJ1-2 | TRBV28 | . | . | CASSKMGGGTYGYTF | TGTGCCAGCTCAAAAATGGGTGGGGGGACCTATGGCTACACCTTC
TRBJ1-3 | TRBV5-1 | TRBD1 | once | CASSLAGGRSGNTIYF | TGCGCCAGCAGCTTAGCAGGGGGTCGCTCTGGAAACACCATATATTTT
TRBJ2-7 | TRBV28 | TRBD2 | . | CASSLWRGTREQYF | TGTGCCAGCAGTTTATGGCGGGGGACGAGGGAGCAGTACTTC
TRBJ2-1 | TRBV7-3 | . | . | CASSLSSRASSYNEQFF | TGTGCCAGCAGCTTATCGAGCCGCGCGAGCTCCTACAATGAGCAGTTCTTC
TRBJ2-7 | TRBV29-1 | . | . | CSVVRDPYEQYF | TGCAGCGTTGTTCGGGACCCCTACGAGCAGTACTTC
TRBJ2-2 | TRBV5-1 | . | . | CASSLHRTSGAGELFF | TGCGCCAGCAGCTTGCATCGGACATCTGGGGCCGGGGAGCTGTTTTTT
TRBJ1-1 | TRBV7-6 | . | . | CASSLGGFAEAFF | TGTGCCAGCAGCTTAGGGGGATTTGCTGAAGCTTTCTTT
TRBJ1-1 | TRBV6-5 | TRBD1 | . | CASSYGQGGTEAFF | TGTGCCAGCAGTTACGGACAGGGGGGCACTGAAGCTTTCTTT
TRBJ2-7 | TRBV29-1 | . | . | CSARTERSYEQYF | TGCAGCGCCCGGACGGAGAGATCCTACGAGCAGTACTTC
TRBJ2-1 | TRBV28 | TRBD2 | . | CASRPRDYRYNEQFF | TGTGCCAGCAGGCCCCGGGACTACCGGTACAATGAGCAGTTCTTC
TRBJ1-2 | TRBV28 | . | . | CASSLRGTEAPLNGYTF | TGTGCCAGCAGTTTAAGGGGAACAGAAGCCCCTTTAAATGGCTACACCTTC
TRBJ2-1 | TRBV27 | . | . | CASSLGGSGYNEQFF | TGTGCCAGCAGTTTGGGGGGTAGCGGTTACAATGAGCAGTTCTTC